This TCR beta chain appears in the sequencing data of a study of cytomegalovirus exposure and HLA in healthy donors. Overall study findings and caveats: Overall, approximately 150 TCR beta chains were annotated as cytomegalovirus-associated. Earlier findings revealed that most TCR beta V segments proved productive either about 87% or about 30% of the time. Presence/absence analyses rested on an assumption that sequencing depth was roughly uniform across donors. Prediction of most subjects' HLA-A and HLA-B alleles by TCR beta sequences was reportedly accurate.

A remark on this clone: The antigen is undetermined.

CDR3 size: 15 residues. V lost 6 bases to trimming and J lost 1 base; unmatched junction nucleotides: 5. The germline gives CDR1 MNHNY, CDR2 SVGAGI (reference sequence). The PCR employed 60 Vbeta primers together with 13 Jbeta primers. TCRdb's copy holds only in-frame clones and misses some; the assay was immunoSEQ multiplex PCR. The table lists approximately 130,000 clones, 75% of them singletons. The chain employs TRBV6-6 and TRBJ2-4; 8 bases map to TRBD2. This sequence was found in a young man in good health and CMV-seronegative. The sequenced material came from PBMCs. This CDR3 reads CASSLTSVAKNIQYF. Written as DNA, the CDR3 is TGTGCCAGCAGCCTGACTAGCGTGGCCAAAAACATTCAGTACTTC.